Included here is one T cell receptor (beta chain) sequence, with context. This sample was included in a study of shared T cell receptors in the human thymus. Sequenced by immunoSEQ multiplex PCR; TCRdb stores in-frame clones only, minus some. The sample carries about 500,000 clones, more than 75% recorded once. Per germline, CDR1 DFQATT and CDR2 SNEGSKA (reference sequence). Trimming removed 3 bases at V and 7 bases at J, with 9 bases between. This CDR3 spans 11 amino acids. The sample also formed part of further work on human thymus T cells. That work adds: Thymus pieces cut out during corrective heart surgery were the tissue that was used. Across thymic and blood repertoires, the usage of V and J genes appeared to be biased. Among unrelated individuals, related research reported thymic repertoires that overlapped highly.

This receptor was taken from a boy younger than two with a congenital heart defect. The chain recombines TRBV20-1 with TRBJ1-1; D is unclear. The sequenced sample was thymocytes. The CDR3 sequence is CSASRSGEAFF. CDR3 nucleotides: TGCAGTGCTAGTAGGTCAGGTGAAGCTTTCTTT.